This TCR beta chain was observed in a study of cytomegalovirus exposure and HLA in healthy donors. The CDR3 loop spans 14 amino acids. The V end was cut by 0 bases, the J end by 1 base, with 8 bases between. From germline, CDR1 is SGHKS and CDR2 YYEKEE (reference sequence). Primers for the PCR totalled 60 Vbeta and 13 Jbeta. TCRdb's table, derived via immunoSEQ multiplex PCR, lists solely in-frame clones and lacks some. The table records 100,000 to 150,000 clones, around 84% of them present only once. The clonotype originates from a woman between 35 and 50 years old in good health and CMV-seronegative. This chain joins TRBV5-5 and TRBJ2-7; D not certain. The sequenced sample consisted of PBMCs. Here the CDR3 reads CASSLGDSSYEQYF. CDR3 coding DNA: TGTGCCAGCAGCTTGGGTGACTCGTCCTACGAGCAGTACTTC. The whole variable domain, filled in from reference TRBV5-5 and TRBJ2-7, reads DAGVTQSPTHLIKTRGQQVTLRCSPISGHKSVSWYQQVLGQGPQFIFQYYEKEERGRGNFPDRFSARQFPNYSSELNVNALLLGDSALYLCASSLGDSSYEQYFGPGTRLTVT.